The 28 T cell receptor beta chains given below trace back to one sample, sequenced in a study of T-cell reconstitution after alpha-beta-depleted transplantation in children. It was with unique molecular identifiers that the TCRbeta library was prepared. Using its own MiXCR run on the PCR reads, TCRdb lists one record per CDR3 protein. The data contain 350,000 to 450,000 distinct CDR3 sequences, over 20% of them singletons. This specimen consisted of PBMCs from the stem cell graft donor, obtained from the stem cell graft. The origin of the receptors is a human donor who donated a stem cell graft to a child with acute myeloid leukemia.

This clonotype was detected only a few times. The chain is built from TRBV4-1 and TRBJ2-1, with 15 bases matching TRBD2. J lost 3 bases, V lost 3 bases, and 12 bases had no gene match. The CDR3 extends over 20 amino acids. CDR1 and CDR2 (germline): MGHRA, YSYEKL. The CDR3 region has the DNA TGCGCCAGCAGCCATGCTTCCGGGACTAGCGGGAGGACAATCTACAATGAGCAGTTCTTC. It codes for CASSHASGTSGRTIYNEQFF.

The sample holds a few counts of this clonotype. The chain links TRBV27 to TRBJ2-1; perhaps TRBD1 as D (5 bases). Per germline, CDR1 MNHEY and CDR2 SMNVEV (reference sequence). The V end lost 6 bases, the J end lost 8 bases, and 20 bases lay between the germline ends. The CDR3 is 15 residues long. The DNA for the CDR3 is TGTGCCAGCAGGGCCTTTATTGCAGGGTACGATGAGCAGTTCTTC. This sequence encodes CASRAFIAGYDEQFF.

A few counts support this clonotype. The chain's CDR3 is CSVFGVNEKLFF. The CDR3 bases are TGCAGTGTATTCGGGGTTAATGAAAAACTGTTTTTT. The chain couples TRBV20-1 to TRBJ1-4; D is undetermined. Germline-derived CDR1 and CDR2 are DFQATT and SNEGSKA (reference sequence). Trimming left V 7 bases short and J 4 bases short, with 10 bases between. The CDR3 spans 12 residues.

This clonotype was detected ten times or more. The chain carries TRBV28 and TRBJ2-7; 9 bases match TRBD1. J was trimmed by 3 bases and V by 9 bases; bases with no gene match: 3. This CDR3 has 12 amino acids. The germline V gene encodes CDR1 MDHEN and CDR2 SYDVKM. The CDR3 bases are TGTGCCAGTTGGGACAGGGACTACGAGCAGTACTTC. Encoded protein: CASWDRDYEQYF.

This clonotype was counted only a few times. The chain couples TRBV12-3 or TRBV12-4 to TRBJ1-5, with D possibly TRBD1 on 6 matching bases. The CDR3 extends over 15 amino acids. With 5 bases removed from V and 9 bases from J, the gap between germline ends came to 20 bases. The CDR3 is CASSHNPGDGTPQHF. The CDR3 region has the DNA TGTGCCAGCAGTCACAACCCAGGGGACGGGACGCCCCAGCATTTT.

This clonotype showed up many times. The gene calls are TRBV20-1 and TRBJ2-1, with 8 positions matching TRBD2. Germline V gene data show CDR1 as DFQATT and CDR2 as SNEGSKA (reference sequence). The length of the CDR3 is 16 residues. The ends lost 2 bases at V and 4 bases at J; junction bases unmatched: 10. CDR3 amino acids: CSARSLSGMQYNEQFF. In DNA form, the CDR3 reads TGCAGTGCTAGATCCCTTAGCGGGATGCAGTACAATGAGCAGTTCTTC.

V is TRBV20-1 and J is TRBJ2-4; TRBD2 is a possible D gene (6 bases). V was clipped by 1 base and J by 9 bases, with 13 bases between them. This CDR3 comprises 13 residues. In germline, CDR1 is DFQATT, CDR2 SNEGSKA (reference sequence). The CDR3 spells CSARGSGEFIQYF. As DNA, the CDR3 is TGCAGTGCTAGAGGATCGGGGGAGTTCATTCAGTACTTC.

In its sample, this clonotype was seen many times. This sequence joins TRBV20-1 and TRBJ2-3, with 7 positions matching TRBD2. The CDR3 sequence is 13 residues long. Germline CDR1 DFQATT, CDR2 SNEGSKA (reference sequence). V dropped 3 bases and J dropped 4; count of bases not matched to a gene: 4. The CDR3 protein is CSASQRGADTQYF. The CDR3 coding sequence is TGCAGTGCTAGTCAGCGGGGTGCAGATACGCAGTATTTT.

This clonotype turned up a few times. This rearrangement joins TRBV9 to TRBJ2-5; D assignment may be TRBD1 or TRBD2 (5 bases each). The CDR3 has 14 residues. With 2 bases removed from V and 2 bases from J, the gap between germline ends came to 10 bases. Germline lookup yields CDR1 SGDLS and CDR2 YYNGEE. The CDR3 DNA sequence: TGTGCCAGCAGCGTGGGGGTCGCTCAAGAGACCCAGTACTTC. This encodes CASSVGVAQETQYF. The variable domain in full, with the rest retrieved from reference TRBV9 and TRBJ2-5, is DSGVTQTPKHLITATGQRVTLRCSPRSGDLSVYWYQQSLDQGLQFLIQYYNGEERAKGNILERFSAQQFPDLHSELNLSSLELGDSALYFCASSVGVAQETQYFGPGTRLLVL.

The V and J genes are TRBV5-1 and TRBJ1-1; D ambiguous. Trimming shortened V by 4 bases and J by 1 base, and 5 bases separated the two germline ends. The CDR3 runs to 12 residues. Germline assignment: CDR1 SGHRS and CDR2 YFSETQ. CDR3 protein: CASSEPNTEAFF. The CDR3 nucleotides read TGCGCCAGCAGCGAACCGAACACTGAAGCTTTCTTT.

Concerning this clonotype: With a much larger clone just one base away, this may be a read error. This chain uses TRBV27 with TRBJ2-1, with 9 bases that match TRBD2. This CDR3 comprises 17 residues. From germline, CDR1 is MNHEY and CDR2 SMNVEV (reference sequence). This chain's CDR3 is CASSSHLSGSFNNELFF. DNA of the CDR3: TGTGCCAGCAGTTCCCACCTTAGCGGGAGCTTCAACAATGAGCTGTTCTTC.

This clonotype was counted many times. The V gene is TRBV29-1, the J gene TRBJ2-1; D not certain. Trimming removed 4 bases at V and 4 bases at J, with 8 bases between. CDR1 is SQVTM and CDR2 is ANQGSEA in the germline V gene. The CDR3 contains 12 residues. The CDR3, as DNA: TGCAGCGTTGTACACTCTTACAATGAGCAGTTCTTC. This encodes CSVVHSYNEQFF.

This clonotype has a handful of counts. The rearrangement links TRBV6-1 to TRBJ2-5; D could derive from TRBD1 or TRBD2 (5 bases each). Deletions cut 6 bases from V and 0 bases from J, with 14 bases between. The CDR3 consists of 15 residues. Germline CDR1 is MNHNS and CDR2 is SASEGT. CDR3 loop: CASSSGGWYQETQYF. The CDR3 bases are TGTGCCAGCAGCTCTGGGGGTTGGTACCAAGAGACCCAGTACTTC.

The chain couples TRBV6-1 to TRBJ2-3; D may be TRBD1 (6 bases). CDR1 is MNHNS and CDR2 is SASEGT in the germline V gene. This CDR3 region has 14 residues. Trimming removed 1 base at V and 4 bases at J, with 9 bases between. This CDR3 is CASSEGGPSDTQYF. As DNA, the CDR3 is TGTGCCAGCAGTGAAGGGGGGCCTTCAGATACGCAGTATTTT.

V and J are TRBV20-1 and TRBJ1-2; maybe TRBD1 (5 bases). V lost 0 bases, J lost 2 bases, and 13 bases lay in between. The CDR3 has 15 residues. Germline V gene data show CDR1 as DFQATT and CDR2 as SNEGSKA (reference sequence). The CDR3 nucleotides are TGCAGTGCTAGAGATCCCCAGGGTGGAAACTATGGCTACACCTTC. This codes for CSARDPQGGNYGYTF.

The rearrangement joins TRBV29-1 to TRBJ2-2; maybe TRBD2 (6 bases). The CDR3 runs 13 residues. The V gene's germline CDR1 is SQVTM and CDR2 ANQGSEA. Trimming stripped 6 bases from V and 7 bases from J, with 15 bases between. The CDR3 DNA reads as TGCAGCGTCTTAGCCCGGGACTTCGGGGAGCTGTTTTTT. Translating it yields CSVLARDFGELFF.

This chain joins TRBV27 and TRBJ2-5; TRBD1 is a possible D gene (6 bases). CDR1 and CDR2 from the germline V gene are MNHEY and SMNVEV (reference sequence). CDR3 length equals 14 residues. V lost 5 bases and J 7 bases, leaving 17 bases between the germline ends. This CDR3 reads CASSPTTGWGTQYF. In nucleotides, the CDR3 is TGTGCCAGCAGTCCAACGACAGGATGGGGGACCCAGTACTTC.

Only a few counts were recorded for this clonotype. The chain uses TRBV20-1 and TRBJ2-5; D assignment may be TRBD1 or TRBD2 (5 bases each). CDR1 is DFQATT and CDR2 is SNEGSKA in the germline V gene (reference sequence). Trimming shortened V by 1 base and J by 0 bases, and 9 bases separated the two germline ends. This CDR3 is 14 amino acids long. The CDR3 here is CSARVGVYQETQYF. CDR3 DNA sequence: TGCAGTGCTAGAGTGGGGGTTTACCAAGAGACCCAGTACTTC.

This clonotype occurred a few times. The chain is built from TRBV5-1 and TRBJ1-3; 9 bases match TRBD1. This CDR3 has 18 residues. J was trimmed by 0 bases and V by 4 bases; bases with no gene match: 11. CDR1 and CDR2 from the germline V gene are SGHRS and YFSETQ. CDR3 sequence: CASSPINGQGLSGNTIYF. CDR3 bases: TGCGCCAGCAGCCCGATCAACGGACAGGGGCTCTCTGGAAACACCATATATTTT.

This chain uses TRBV15 with TRBJ2-3; the D gene is possibly TRBD2 (6 bases). V was cut by 1 base and J by 0 bases, with 17 bases left in between. Germline CDR1 is LNHNV and CDR2 is YYDKDF (reference sequence). This CDR3 is built from 18 residues. CDR3 sequence (DNA): TGTGCCACCAGCAGAGGGAGGGGCTATAGCCCGAGCACAGATACGCAGTATTTT. Translation: CATSRGRGYSPSTDTQYF. Filled out from reference TRBV15 and TRBJ2-3, the complete variable domain reads DAMVIQNPRYQVTQFGKPVTLSCSQTLNHNVMYWYQQKSSQAPKLLFHYYDKDFNNEADTPDNFQSRRPNTSFCFLDIRSPGLGDTAMYLCATSRGRGYSPSTDTQYFGPGTRLTVL.

This sequence joins TRBV29-1 and TRBJ2-3, with a tentative D call TRBD2 (6 bases). V lost 6 bases to trimming and J lost 0 bases, with 13 bases between them. Germline CDR1 is SQVTM and CDR2 is ANQGSEA. This CDR3 spans 14 amino acids. The CDR3 loop reads CSVRDFSSTDTQYF. CDR3 coding DNA: TGCAGCGTCCGGGACTTTTCTAGCACAGATACGCAGTATTTT.

The chain recombines TRBV5-1 with TRBJ1-2; 9 bases map to TRBD1. This CDR3 spans 17 amino acids. Germline V gene lookup returns CDR1 SGHRS and CDR2 YFSETQ. After removal of 3 bases from V and 0 bases from J, the junction contained 9 bases not matched to a gene. The CDR3 loop is CASSSGTGIFSNYGYTF. As DNA, the CDR3 is TGCGCCAGCAGCTCGGGGACAGGGATTTTTTCTAACTATGGCTACACCTTC.

The rearrangement joins TRBV6-4 to TRBJ2-3; D assignment may be TRBD1 or TRBD2 (5 bases each). This CDR3 region has 15 residues. V was shortened by 2 bases and J by 4 bases, with 13 bases between the two germline ends. Germline CDR1 reads MRHNA; CDR2 reads SNTAGT. The CDR3 bases are TGTGCCAGCAGTGACGGGCAGGGAGCCGCAGATACGCAGTATTTT. Translating gives CASSDGQGAADTQYF.

The chain recombines TRBV6-5 with TRBJ1-5; maybe TRBD1 (5 bases). In germline, CDR1 is MNHEY, CDR2 SVGAGI. This CDR3 contains 17 residues. Trimming left V 2 bases short and J 1 base short, with 15 bases between. CDR3 in amino acids: CASSYGTMGVSNQPQHF. The DNA of the CDR3 is TGTGCCAGCAGTTACGGGACTATGGGTGTAAGCAATCAGCCCCAGCATTTT.

This clonotype was picked up a small number of times. The V call is TRBV5-6, the J call TRBJ2-1, with D uncertain. V was pared by 5 bases and J by 7 bases, with 13 bases between. In germline, CDR1 is SGHDT, CDR2 YYEEEE. The CDR3 is made up of 13 amino acids. CDR3: CASRRGVVNEQFF. CDR3 bases: TGTGCCAGCAGGAGAGGAGTTGTGAATGAGCAGTTCTTC.

Concerning this clonotype itself: A read error may be the cause here, since a much bigger clone is one base away. The chain links TRBV20-1 to TRBJ2-1; 12 nucleotides agree with TRBD2. CDR1 is DFQATT, CDR2 SNEGSKA, per germline (reference sequence). The CDR3 length is 16 residues. The CDR3 sequence: CCAHHGPSGRVNEQFF. For the CDR3, the DNA is TGCTGTGCTCACCACGGACCTAGCGGGAGGGTCAATGAGCAGTTCTTC.

This clonotype occurred a few times. The J gene is TRBJ2-1, the V gene TRBV11-2; TRBD2 agrees at 14 bases. Germline-derived CDR1 and CDR2 are SGHAT and FQNNGV. Trimming at V came to 6 bases and at J to 4 bases, leaving 8 bases not matched to a gene. The CDR3 length is 17 residues. The CDR3 loop is CASRPGTSGSSYNEQFF. The CDR3 DNA sequence: TGTGCCAGCAGACCAGGGACTAGCGGGAGTAGTTACAATGAGCAGTTCTTC.

The CDR3 nucleotides are TGTGCCAGCGAACACGGGACAGGAAACAATCAGCCCCAGCATTTT. Translation gives CASEHGTGNNQPQHF. V is TRBV6-1 and J is TRBJ1-5; TRBD1 matches 8 bases. Germline V lookup: CDR1 MNHNS, CDR2 SASEGT. V shed 8 bases and J 3 bases; nucleotides not matched to a gene: 9. The CDR3 length is 15 residues.